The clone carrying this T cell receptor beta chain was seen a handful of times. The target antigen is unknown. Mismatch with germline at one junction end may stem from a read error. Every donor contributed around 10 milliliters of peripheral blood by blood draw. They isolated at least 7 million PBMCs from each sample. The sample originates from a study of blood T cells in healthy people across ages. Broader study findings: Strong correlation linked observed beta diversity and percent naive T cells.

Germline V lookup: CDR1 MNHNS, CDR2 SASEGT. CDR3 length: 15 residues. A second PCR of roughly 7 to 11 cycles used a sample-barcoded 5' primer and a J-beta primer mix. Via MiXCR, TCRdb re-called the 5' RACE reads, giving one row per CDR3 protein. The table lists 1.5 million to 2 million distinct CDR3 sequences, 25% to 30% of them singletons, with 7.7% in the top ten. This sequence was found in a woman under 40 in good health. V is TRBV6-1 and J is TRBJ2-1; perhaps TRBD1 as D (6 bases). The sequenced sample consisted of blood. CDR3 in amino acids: CAGSESRQAYNEQFF. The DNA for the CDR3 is TGTGCCGGCAGTGAATCGCGACAGGCTTACAATGAGCAGTTCTTC.